Detailed here is one TCR beta chain. Its matching antigen is unknown. The sample originates from a study of cytomegalovirus exposure and HLA in healthy donors. Study observations and caveats: A prior analysis recorded that most TCR beta V segments were productive about 90% or about 30% of the time. The study designated about 180 TCR beta chains cytomegalovirus-associated. Presence/absence analyses assumed roughly uniform sequencing depth across donors. It was reported in a later analysis that an Asian-associated ancestry cluster showed fewer N-insertions than the approximately 690-donor mean.

It was with 60 Vbeta and 13 Jbeta primers that the PCR ran. Generated by immunoSEQ multiplex PCR, the TCRdb table keeps only in-frame clones and is missing some. Of 150,000 to 200,000 clones in the sample, roughly 68% are singletons; the top ten hold around 9.3%. Germline CDR1 is SGHTS and CDR2 is YDEGEE. The CDR3 length is 13 residues. V lost 2 bases to trimming and J lost 3 bases, with 7 bases between them. Sequencing was performed on PBMCs. V and J are TRBV5-8 and TRBJ2-3; D is undetermined. The TCR sequence derives from a man younger than 45 in good health and CMV-seropositive. CDR3 sequence (DNA): TGTGCCAGCAGCTTTCGTATGACAGATACGCAGTATTTT. It translates to CASSFRMTDTQYF.